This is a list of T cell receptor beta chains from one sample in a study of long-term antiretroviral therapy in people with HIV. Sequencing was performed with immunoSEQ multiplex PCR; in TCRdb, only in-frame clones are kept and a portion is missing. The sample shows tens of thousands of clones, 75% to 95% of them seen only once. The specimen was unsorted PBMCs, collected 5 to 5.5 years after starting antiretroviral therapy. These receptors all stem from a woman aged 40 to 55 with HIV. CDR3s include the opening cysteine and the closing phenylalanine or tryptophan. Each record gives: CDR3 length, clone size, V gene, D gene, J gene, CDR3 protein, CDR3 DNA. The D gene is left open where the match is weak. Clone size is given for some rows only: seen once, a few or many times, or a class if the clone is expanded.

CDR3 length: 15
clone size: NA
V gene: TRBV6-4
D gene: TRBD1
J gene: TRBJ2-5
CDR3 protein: CASRTGVYSGETQYF
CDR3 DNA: TGTGCCAGCAGGACAGGGGTTTACTCAGGAGAGACCCAGTACTTC

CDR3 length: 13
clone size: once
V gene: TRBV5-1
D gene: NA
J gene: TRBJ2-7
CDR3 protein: CASSLLQGYEQYF
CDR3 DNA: TGCGCCAGCAGCTTGTTACAGGGCTACGAGCAGTACTTC

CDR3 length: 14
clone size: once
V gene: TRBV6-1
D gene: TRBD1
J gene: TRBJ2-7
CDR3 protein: CASSWGQGLYEQYF
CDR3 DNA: TGTGCCAGCAGCTGGGGACAGGGTCTCTACGAGCAGTACTTC

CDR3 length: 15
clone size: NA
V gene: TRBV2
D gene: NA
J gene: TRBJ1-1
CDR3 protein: CASSEAGARYTEAFF
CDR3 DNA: TGTGCCAGCAGTGAGGCAGGGGCTCGGTACACTGAAGCTTTCTTT

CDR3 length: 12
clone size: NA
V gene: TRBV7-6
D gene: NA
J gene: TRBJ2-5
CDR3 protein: CASSLYQETQYF
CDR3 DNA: TGTGCCAGCAGCCTGTACCAAGAGACCCAGTACTTC

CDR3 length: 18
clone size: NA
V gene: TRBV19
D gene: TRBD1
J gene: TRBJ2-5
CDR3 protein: CASSIRGGRQGSQETQYF
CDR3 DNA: TGTGCCAGTAGTATAAGGGGCGGTCGACAGGGGAGTCAAGAGACCCAGTACTTC

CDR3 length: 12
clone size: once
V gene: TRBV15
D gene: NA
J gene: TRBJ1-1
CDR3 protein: CATSRVPSEAFF
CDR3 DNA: TGTGCCACCAGCAGAGTCCCCTCTGAAGCTTTCTTT

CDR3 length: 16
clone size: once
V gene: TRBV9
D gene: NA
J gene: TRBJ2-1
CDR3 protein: CASSVAPGSSYNEQFF
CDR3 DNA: TGTGCCAGCAGCGTAGCACCGGGAAGTTCCTACAATGAGCAGTTCTTC

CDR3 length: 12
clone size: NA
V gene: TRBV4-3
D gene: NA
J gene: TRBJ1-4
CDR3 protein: CASSQQAGKLFF
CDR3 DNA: TGCGCCAGCAGCCAGCAAGCAGGGAAACTGTTTTTT

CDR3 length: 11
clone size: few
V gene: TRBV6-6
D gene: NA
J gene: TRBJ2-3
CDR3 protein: CASSTRDTQYF
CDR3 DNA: TGTGCCAGCAGCACGCGAGATACGCAGTATTTT

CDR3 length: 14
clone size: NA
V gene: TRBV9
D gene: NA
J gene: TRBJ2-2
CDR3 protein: CASRGSVNTGELFF
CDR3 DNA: TGTGCCAGCAGAGGGTCCGTGAACACCGGGGAGCTGTTTTTT

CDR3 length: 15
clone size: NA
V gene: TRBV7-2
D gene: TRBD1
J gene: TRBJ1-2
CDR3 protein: CASRDDRGGDYGYTF
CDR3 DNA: TGTGCCAGCAGGGATGACAGGGGAGGTGACTATGGCTACACCTTC

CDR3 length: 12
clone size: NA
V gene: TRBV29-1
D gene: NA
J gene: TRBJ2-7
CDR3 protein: CSVEGWGYEQYF
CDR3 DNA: TGCAGCGTTGAAGGGTGGGGCTACGAGCAGTACTTC

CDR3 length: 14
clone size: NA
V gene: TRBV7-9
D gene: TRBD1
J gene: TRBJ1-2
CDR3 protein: CASSPTGTDYGYTF
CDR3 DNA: TGTGCCAGCAGTCCAACCGGGACAGACTATGGCTACACCTTC

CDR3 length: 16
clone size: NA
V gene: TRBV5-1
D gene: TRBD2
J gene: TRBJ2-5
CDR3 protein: CASSLEPGPGGETQYF
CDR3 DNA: TGCGCCAGCAGCTTGGAGCCCGGTCCCGGGGGGGAGACCCAGTACTTC

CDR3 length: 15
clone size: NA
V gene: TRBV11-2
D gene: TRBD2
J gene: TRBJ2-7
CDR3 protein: CASSLGRGSIYEQYF
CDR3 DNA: TGTGCCAGCAGCTTAGGTCGCGGGAGCATCTACGAGCAGTACTTC

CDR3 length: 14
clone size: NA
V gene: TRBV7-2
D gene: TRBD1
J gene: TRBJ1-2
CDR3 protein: CASSHGQAFYGYTF
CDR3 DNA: TGTGCCAGCAGCCACGGACAGGCATTCTATGGCTACACCTTC

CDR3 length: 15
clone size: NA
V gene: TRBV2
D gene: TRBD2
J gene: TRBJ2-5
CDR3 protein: CASKGLGDYTETQYF
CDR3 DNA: TGTGCCAGCAAGGGGTTAGGGGACTACACCGAGACCCAGTACTTC

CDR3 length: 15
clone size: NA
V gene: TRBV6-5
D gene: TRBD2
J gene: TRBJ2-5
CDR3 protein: CASSYSKSGGETQYF
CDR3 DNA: TGTGCCAGCAGTTACTCGAAATCGGGGGGGGAGACCCAGTACTTC

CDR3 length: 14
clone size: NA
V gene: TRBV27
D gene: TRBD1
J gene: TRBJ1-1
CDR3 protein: CASTPDRRGTEAFF
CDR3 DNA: TGTGCCAGCACCCCGGACAGGCGGGGCACTGAAGCTTTCTTT

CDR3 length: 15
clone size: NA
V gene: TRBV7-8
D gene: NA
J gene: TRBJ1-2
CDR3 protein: CASSLASNPNYGYTF
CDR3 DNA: TGTGCCAGCAGCTTAGCAAGTAATCCGAACTATGGCTACACCTTC

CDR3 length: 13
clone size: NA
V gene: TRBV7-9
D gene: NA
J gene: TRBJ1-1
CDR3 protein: CASSFSGNTEAFF
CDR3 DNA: TGTGCCAGCAGCTTCAGCGGGAACACTGAAGCTTTCTTT

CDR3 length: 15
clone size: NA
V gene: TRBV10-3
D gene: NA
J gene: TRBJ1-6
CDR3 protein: CAISIEAGSSSPLHF
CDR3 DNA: TGTGCCATCAGTATAGAAGCAGGGTCGAGTTCACCCCTCCACTTT

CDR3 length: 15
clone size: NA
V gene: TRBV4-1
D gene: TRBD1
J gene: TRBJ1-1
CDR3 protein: CASSRDPTGSTEAFF
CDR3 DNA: TGCGCCAGCAGCCGAGACCCGACAGGGTCGACTGAAGCTTTCTTT